These 21 T cell receptor beta chains came from one sample sequenced in a study of cytomegalovirus exposure and HLA in healthy donors (dated by TCRdb to 2015 to 2018). The library came from the immunoSEQ multiplex PCR assay. For the multiplex PCR, a mixture combining 60 forward primers for TCR Vbeta segments and 13 reverse primers for TCR Jbeta segments was used. TCRdb's version of the immuneACCESS table is confined to in-frame rearrangements and falls short of the full clone set. An unresolved V gene accounts for under half of the shortfall where checked; the remainder is of unknown origin. Recorded for this sample are 65,000 to 85,000 clones; roughly 80% of them occurred a single time. The ten largest make up 20% to 25% of the sample. The specimen was PBMCs. The receptors were sampled from a woman aged 40 to 50 in good health and CMV-seropositive.

The chain carries TRBV15 and TRBJ2-1; TRBD2 matches 9 bases. V lost 0 bases and J lost 3; bases outside the gene matches: 15. Germline assignment: CDR1 LNHNV and CDR2 YYDKDF (reference sequence). The CDR3 runs to 20 residues. The DNA for the CDR3 is TGTGCCACCAGCAGAGATTCAATCAGTGAGGCGGGAGGGATCTACAATGAGCAGTTCTTC. Protein sequence: CATSRDSISEAGGIYNEQFF.

The chain employs TRBV5-8 and TRBJ2-3; D might be TRBD1 (5 bases). V lost 5 bases and J lost 2, with 9 bases in between. The CDR3 is made up of 13 amino acids. Germline CDR1 SGHTS, CDR2 YDEGEE. CDR3 nucleotides: TGTGCCAGCAGAAAGGGGCTCACAGATACGCAGTATTTT. It yields the protein CASRKGLTDTQYF.

The genes are TRBV6-4 and TRBJ1-5; 9 bases match TRBD1. The CDR3 sequence is 14 residues long. Germline V gene sequence: CDR1 MRHNA, CDR2 SNTAGT. J lost 4 bases, V lost 3 bases, and 1 base had no gene match. CDR3 bases: TGTGCCAGCAGTGAAGGGACAGGGAATCAGCCCCAGCATTTT. Its translation: CASSEGTGNQPQHF.

The rearrangement uses TRBV6-1 and TRBJ2-1; 8 bases match TRBD2. This CDR3 has 19 residues. The V and J ends lost 2 bases and 4 bases, in that order; junction bases with no gene match: 16. CDR1 and CDR2 from the germline V gene are MNHNS and SASEGT. CDR3 amino acids: CASSERVQAPGGPYNEQFF. For the CDR3, the DNA is TGTGCCAGCAGTGAAAGGGTCCAGGCCCCGGGAGGGCCTTACAATGAGCAGTTCTTC.

This clone was observed a handful of times. V and J are TRBV5-1 and TRBJ2-1; 9 nucleotides agree with TRBD2. The junction had 2 bases not matched to a gene; V was cut back by 0 bases and J by 4 bases. This CDR3 is 15 amino acids long. Germline V gene data show CDR1 as SGHRS and CDR2 as YFSETQ. CDR3 sequence (DNA): TGCGCCAGCAGCTTGGGTCTAGCGGGATACAATGAGCAGTTCTTC. Protein product: CASSLGLAGYNEQFF.

J is TRBJ1-6 and V is TRBV4-1, with D unclear. This CDR3 spans 19 amino acids. The germline gives CDR1 MGHRA, CDR2 YSYEKL. V gave up 6 bases and J gave up 5 bases, with 26 bases separating them. CDR3 sequence: CASRPREYDTLTNNSPLHF. As DNA, the CDR3 is TGCGCCAGCAGACCAAGAGAGTACGACACCCTGACGAATAATTCACCCCTCCACTTT.

This clone was detected a few times. J is TRBJ1-1 and V is TRBV6-5, with a weak D call TRBD1 (6 bases). V shed 7 bases and J shed 6 bases, with 15 bases lying between them. From germline, CDR1 is MNHEY and CDR2 SVGAGI. This CDR3 spans 13 amino acids. Here the CDR3 reads CASNSRGRAEAFF. DNA for the CDR3: TGTGCCAGCAACTCCAGGGGTAGGGCTGAAGCTTTCTTT.

V is TRBV10-1 and J is TRBJ1-6; 10 nucleotides agree with TRBD1. This CDR3 comprises 13 residues. With V trimmed by 7 bases and J by 9 bases, 3 bases remained unmatched. Germline V gene lookup returns CDR1 WNHNN and CDR2 SYGVQD (reference sequence). CDR3 sequence reads: CASTWTGGSPLHF. In DNA form, the CDR3 reads TGCGCCAGCACCTGGACAGGGGGTTCACCCCTCCACTTT.

This chain links TRBV6-5 with TRBJ1-6; 8 bases are shared with TRBD1. V dropped 5 bases and J dropped 6; count of bases not matched to a gene: 0. Germline V gene lookup returns CDR1 MNHEY and CDR2 SVGAGI. The CDR3 totals 13 residues. For the CDR3, the DNA is TGTGCCAGCAGTGACAGGGGTAATTCACCCCTCCACTTT. Its protein product is CASSDRGNSPLHF.

The sample holds one count of this clone. The V call is TRBV5-1, the J call TRBJ2-5; TRBD1 matches 8 bases. The V segment lost 5 bases and the J segment 4 bases; nucleotides outside the gene matches: 4. Germline loops: CDR1 SGHRS, CDR2 YFSETQ. The CDR3 extends over 13 amino acids. This chain's CDR3 is CASRDTGGETQYF. CDR3 DNA sequence: TGCGCCAGCAGAGATACAGGGGGAGAGACCCAGTACTTC. Full variable domain (missing parts from reference TRBV5-1 and TRBJ2-5): KAGVTQTPRYLIKTRGQQVTLSCSPISGHRSVSWYQQTPGQGLQFLFEYFSETQRNKGNFPGRFSGRQFSNSRSEMNVSTLELGDSALYLCASRDTGGETQYFGPGTRLLVL.

The gene calls are TRBV6-5 and TRBJ2-7, with TRBD2 matching over 8 bases. CDR3 length equals 16 residues. V trimming: 4 bases; J trimming: 2 bases; junction bases outside the gene matches: 10. Germline V gene data show CDR1 as MNHEY and CDR2 as SVGAGI. CDR3 sequence: CASSSLTVGGAYEQYF. The CDR3 DNA is TGTGCCAGCAGTTCCCTAACGGTCGGGGGGGCCTACGAGCAGTACTTC.

This clone has a handful of counts. The chain uses TRBV6-1 and TRBJ2-7; the match to TRBD1 covers 10 bases. The CDR3 has 17 residues. J was trimmed by 4 bases and V by 0 bases; bases with no gene match: 9. The germline V gene has CDR1 MNHNS and CDR2 SASEGT. The CDR3, as DNA: TGTGCCAGCAGTGAAGCGATCCGACAGGGGGCTAGGTACGAGCAGTACTTC. It is translated as CASSEAIRQGARYEQYF.

In its sample, this clone was seen once. The chain joins TRBV29-1 to TRBJ1-1, with TRBD1 matching over 7 bases. The CDR3 sequence is 13 residues long. Looked up from germline, CDR1 is SQVTM and CDR2 is ANQGSEA. With 6 bases clipped from V and 4 bases from J, the junction kept 8 bases outside the gene matches. The CDR3 DNA sequence: TGCAGCGTGACAGGGAGGATGATCACTGAAGCTTTCTTT. This sequence encodes CSVTGRMITEAFF.

A remark on this clone: One junction end does not reproduce the germline sequence, and a read error may be involved. This chain joins TRBV19 and TRBJ1-2; D remains ambiguous. Germline CDR1 LNHDA, CDR2 SQIVND (reference sequence). This CDR3 region has 15 residues. The CDR3 protein is CASSISGSRDYGYTF. Written as DNA, the CDR3 is TGTGCCAGTAGTATCTCTGGCAGCCGCGACTACGGCTACACCTTC.

The V and J genes are TRBV5-1 and TRBJ2-7, with 10 bases matching TRBD1. V lost 6 bases and J lost 1; bases outside the gene matches: 4. From germline, CDR1 is SGHRS and CDR2 YFSETQ. The CDR3 sequence is 14 residues long. CDR3 DNA: TGCGCCAGCACTAGGGACAGGGGATCCTACGAGCAGTACTTC. Its translation: CASTRDRGSYEQYF.

The V gene is TRBV28, the J gene TRBJ2-7; 9 bases are shared with TRBD2. Germline values: CDR1 MDHEN, CDR2 SYDVKM. V lost 6 bases, J lost 5 bases, and 11 bases stayed unmatched. The CDR3 is 15 residues long. The CDR3 region is CASSHRSSGRHEQYF. The CDR3 nucleotides read TGTGCCAGCAGCCACCGGTCGAGCGGGAGGCACGAGCAGTACTTC.

The V call is TRBV6-1, the J call TRBJ1-4; TRBD1 matches 7 bases. Germline assignment: CDR1 MNHNS and CDR2 SASEGT. V shed 2 bases and J 8 bases; nucleotides not matched to a gene: 11. The CDR3 totals 16 residues. DNA of the CDR3: TGTGCCAGCAGTGAAATTGAGAGGGGGCTAGGGGAAAAACTGTTTTTT. Protein: CASSEIERGLGEKLFF.

The chain has TRBV12-5 and TRBJ2-7; D ambiguous. The germline CDR1 and CDR2 sequences are LGHNT and FRNRAP. V lost 1 base to trimming and J lost 1 base, with 11 bases between them. The CDR3 is made up of 15 amino acids. This CDR3 reads CASGLGSGMSYEQYF. DNA of the CDR3: TGTGCTAGTGGTTTGGGGTCAGGTATGTCCTACGAGCAGTACTTC.

This rearrangement joins TRBV19 to TRBJ2-1, with D perhaps matching TRBD2 (6 bases). The CDR3 sequence is 14 residues long. Per germline, CDR1 LNHDA and CDR2 SQIVND (reference sequence). Trimming removed 7 bases from V and 6 bases from J, with 16 bases in between. The CDR3 DNA reads as TGTGCCAGTAAGTTCGGGGGTAGCGGCAATGAGCAGTTCTTC. The encoded protein is CASKFGGSGNEQFF.

This clone came up once. The chain employs TRBV10-3 and TRBJ2-2; 11 bases align to TRBD2. Germline values: CDR1 ENHRY, CDR2 SYGVKD. Trimming at V came to 3 bases and at J to 7 bases, leaving 4 bases not matched to a gene. The CDR3 extends over 15 amino acids. The CDR3 spells CAISEGTSGGGELFF. For the CDR3, the DNA is TGTGCCATCAGTGAAGGGACTAGCGGTGGCGGGGAGCTGTTTTTT.

The genes are TRBV30 and TRBJ2-2, with D unclear. Germline V gene lookup returns CDR1 GTSNPN and CDR2 SVGIG (reference sequence). V was pared by 2 bases and J by 1 base, with 8 bases between. This CDR3 has 14 amino acids. Written as DNA, the CDR3 is TGTGCCTGGAGTCAGGCCTTGAACACCGGGGAGCTGTTTTTT. This translates into CAWSQALNTGELFF.